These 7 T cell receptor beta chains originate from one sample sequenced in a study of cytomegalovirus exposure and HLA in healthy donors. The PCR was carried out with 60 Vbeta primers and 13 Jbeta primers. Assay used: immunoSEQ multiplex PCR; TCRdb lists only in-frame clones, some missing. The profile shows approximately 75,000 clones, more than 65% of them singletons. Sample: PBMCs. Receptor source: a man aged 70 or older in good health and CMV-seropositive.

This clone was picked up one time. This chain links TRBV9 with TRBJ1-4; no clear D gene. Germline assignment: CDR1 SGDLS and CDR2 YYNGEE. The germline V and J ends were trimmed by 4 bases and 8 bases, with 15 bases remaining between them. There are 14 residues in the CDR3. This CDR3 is CASSPLEAGEKLFF. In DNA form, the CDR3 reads TGTGCCAGCAGCCCTCTAGAGGCGGGGGAAAAACTGTTTTTT. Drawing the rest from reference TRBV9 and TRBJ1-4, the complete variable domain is DSGVTQTPKHLITATGQRVTLRCSPRSGDLSVYWYQQSLDQGLQFLIQYYNGEERAKGNILERFSAQQFPDLHSELNLSSLELGDSALYFCASSPLEAGEKLFFGSGTQLSVL.

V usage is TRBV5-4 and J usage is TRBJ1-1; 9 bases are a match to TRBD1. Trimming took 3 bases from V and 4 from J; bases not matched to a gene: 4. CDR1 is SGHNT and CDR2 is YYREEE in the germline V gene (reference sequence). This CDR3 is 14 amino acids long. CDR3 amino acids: CASSWGQGSTEAFF. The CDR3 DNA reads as TGTGCCAGCAGCTGGGGACAGGGAAGCACTGAAGCTTTCTTT.

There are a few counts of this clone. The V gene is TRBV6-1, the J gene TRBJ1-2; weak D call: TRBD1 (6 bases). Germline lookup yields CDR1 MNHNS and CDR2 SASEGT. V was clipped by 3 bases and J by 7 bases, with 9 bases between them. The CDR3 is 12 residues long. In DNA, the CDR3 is TGTGCCAGCAGTGAGGGGGCAGTTGGCTACACCTTC. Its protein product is CASSEGAVGYTF.

CDR3 region: CASGDMNTEAFF. The DNA of the CDR3 is TGTGCCAGCGGCGACATGAACACTGAAGCTTTCTTT. V usage is TRBV7-9 and J usage is TRBJ1-1; D ambiguous. The V end was cut by 8 bases, the J end by 0 bases, with 7 bases between. Germline CDR1 is SEHNR and CDR2 is FQNEAQ (reference sequence). There are 12 residues in the CDR3.

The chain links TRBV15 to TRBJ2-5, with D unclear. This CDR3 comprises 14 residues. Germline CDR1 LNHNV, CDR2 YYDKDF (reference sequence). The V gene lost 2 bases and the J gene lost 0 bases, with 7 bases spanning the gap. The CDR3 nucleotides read TGTGCCACCAGCAGAAGGCAGGACCAAGAGACCCAGTACTTC. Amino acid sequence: CATSRRQDQETQYF.

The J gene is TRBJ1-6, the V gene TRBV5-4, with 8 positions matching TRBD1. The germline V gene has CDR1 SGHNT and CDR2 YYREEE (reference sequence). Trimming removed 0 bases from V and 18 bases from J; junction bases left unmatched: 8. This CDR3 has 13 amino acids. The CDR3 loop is CASSLAGDRGGHF. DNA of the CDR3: TGTGCCAGCAGCTTGGCCGGAGACAGGGGAGGCCACTTT.

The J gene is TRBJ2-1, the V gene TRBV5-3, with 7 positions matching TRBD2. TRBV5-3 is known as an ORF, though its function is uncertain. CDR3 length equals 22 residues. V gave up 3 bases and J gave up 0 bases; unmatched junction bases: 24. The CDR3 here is CARSWMGFWREFIGPSYNEQFF. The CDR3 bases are TGTGCCAGAAGCTGGATGGGCTTCTGGCGGGAGTTCATAGGACCCTCCTACAATGAGCAGTTCTTC.